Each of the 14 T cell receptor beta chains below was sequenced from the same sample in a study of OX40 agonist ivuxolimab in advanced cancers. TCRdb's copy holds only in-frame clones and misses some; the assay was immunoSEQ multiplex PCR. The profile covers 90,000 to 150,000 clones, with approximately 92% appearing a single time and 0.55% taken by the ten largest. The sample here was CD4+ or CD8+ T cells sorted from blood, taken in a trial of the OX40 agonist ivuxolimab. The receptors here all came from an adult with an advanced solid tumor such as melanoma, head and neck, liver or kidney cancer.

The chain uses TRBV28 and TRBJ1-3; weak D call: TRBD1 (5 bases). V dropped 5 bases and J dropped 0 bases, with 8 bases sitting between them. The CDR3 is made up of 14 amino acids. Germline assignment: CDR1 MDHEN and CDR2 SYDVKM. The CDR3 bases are TGTGCCAGCAGTGCTACAGGCTCTGGAAACACCATATATTTT. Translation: CASSATGSGNTIYF.

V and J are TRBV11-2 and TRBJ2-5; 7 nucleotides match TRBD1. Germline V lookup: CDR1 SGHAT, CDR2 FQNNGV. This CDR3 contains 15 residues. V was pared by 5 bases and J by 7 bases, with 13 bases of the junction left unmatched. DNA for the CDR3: TGTGCCAGCAGCCAAACGAAACGGGACAGTAGGACCCAGTACTTC. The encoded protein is CASSQTKRDSRTQYF.

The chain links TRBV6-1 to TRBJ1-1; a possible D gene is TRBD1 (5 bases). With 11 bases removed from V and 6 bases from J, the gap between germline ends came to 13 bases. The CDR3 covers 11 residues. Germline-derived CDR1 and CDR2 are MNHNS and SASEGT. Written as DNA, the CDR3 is TGTGCCGGGAAGAGGGGAGCTGAAGCTTTCTTT. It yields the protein CAGKRGAEAFF.

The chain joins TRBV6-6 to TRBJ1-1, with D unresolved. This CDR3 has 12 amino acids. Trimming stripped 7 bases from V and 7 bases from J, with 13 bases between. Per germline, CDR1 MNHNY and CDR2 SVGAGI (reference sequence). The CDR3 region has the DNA TGTGCCAGCAACAACGGGCAGCGTGAAGCTTTCTTT. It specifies CASNNGQREAFF.

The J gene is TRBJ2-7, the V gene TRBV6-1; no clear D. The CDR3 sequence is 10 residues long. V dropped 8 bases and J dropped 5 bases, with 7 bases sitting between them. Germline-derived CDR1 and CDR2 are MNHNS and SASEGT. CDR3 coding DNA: TGTGCCAGCGGGTGGGACGAGCAGTACTTC. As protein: CASGWDEQYF.

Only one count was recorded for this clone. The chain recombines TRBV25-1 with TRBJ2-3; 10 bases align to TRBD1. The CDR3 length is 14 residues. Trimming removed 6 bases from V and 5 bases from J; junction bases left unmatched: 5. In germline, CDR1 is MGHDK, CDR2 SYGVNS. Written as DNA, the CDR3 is TGTGCCAGCAGCCCGACAGGGGGCATAGATACGCAGTATTTT. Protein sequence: CASSPTGGIDTQYF.

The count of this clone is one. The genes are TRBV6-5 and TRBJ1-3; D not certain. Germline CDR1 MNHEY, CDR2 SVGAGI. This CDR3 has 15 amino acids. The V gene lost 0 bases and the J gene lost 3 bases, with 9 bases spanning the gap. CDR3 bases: TGTGCCAGCAGTTACTCCCGGTCTGTTGGAAACACCATATATTTT. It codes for CASSYSRSVGNTIYF.

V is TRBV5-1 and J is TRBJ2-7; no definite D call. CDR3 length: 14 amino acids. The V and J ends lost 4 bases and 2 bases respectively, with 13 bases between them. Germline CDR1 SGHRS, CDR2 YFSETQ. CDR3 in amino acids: CASSRFNRAYEQYF. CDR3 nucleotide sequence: TGCGCCAGCAGCCGGTTTAACCGCGCCTACGAGCAGTACTTC.

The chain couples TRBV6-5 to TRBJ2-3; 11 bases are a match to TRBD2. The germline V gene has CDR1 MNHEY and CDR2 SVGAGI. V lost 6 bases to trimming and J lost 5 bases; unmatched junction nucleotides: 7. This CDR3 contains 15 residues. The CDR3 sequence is CASRNPSGGIDTQYF. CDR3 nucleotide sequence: TGTGCCAGCAGGAACCCTAGCGGGGGGATAGATACGCAGTATTTT.

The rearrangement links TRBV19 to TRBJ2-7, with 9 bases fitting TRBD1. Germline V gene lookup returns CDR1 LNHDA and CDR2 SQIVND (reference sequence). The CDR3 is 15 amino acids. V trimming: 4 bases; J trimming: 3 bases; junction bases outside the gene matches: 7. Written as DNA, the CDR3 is TGTGCCAGTAGTACCCGCCGGGGACAGGGCTACGAGCAGTACTTC. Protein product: CASSTRRGQGYEQYF.

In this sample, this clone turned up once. Here the CDR3 reads CASSIDGQGATYEQYF. CDR3 coding DNA: TGTGCCAGTAGTATAGACGGACAGGGGGCCACCTACGAGCAGTACTTC. This chain uses TRBV19 with TRBJ2-5, with TRBD1 identical over 11 bases. The last part of the DNA fits TRBJ2-7 better; the J call may be wrong. CDR3 length equals 16 residues. Per germline, CDR1 LNHDA and CDR2 SQIVND (reference sequence).

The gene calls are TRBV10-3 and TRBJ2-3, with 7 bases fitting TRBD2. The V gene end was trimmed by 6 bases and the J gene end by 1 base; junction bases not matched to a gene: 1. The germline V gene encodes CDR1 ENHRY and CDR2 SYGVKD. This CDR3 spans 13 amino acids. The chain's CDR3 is CAIRSGGTDTQYF. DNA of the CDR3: TGTGCCATCAGGAGCGGGGGCACAGATACGCAGTATTTT.

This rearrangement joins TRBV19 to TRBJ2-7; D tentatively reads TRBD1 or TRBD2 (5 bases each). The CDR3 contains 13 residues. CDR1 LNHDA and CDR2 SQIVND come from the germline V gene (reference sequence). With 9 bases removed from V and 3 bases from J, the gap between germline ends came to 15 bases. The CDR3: CASAGTEYYEQYF. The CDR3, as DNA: TGTGCCAGCGCCGGGACGGAATACTACGAGCAGTACTTC. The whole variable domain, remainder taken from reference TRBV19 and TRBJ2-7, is DGGITQSPKYLFRKEGQNVTLSCEQNLNHDAMYWYRQDPGQGLRLIYYSQIVNDFQKGDIAEGYSVSREKKESFPLTVTSAQKNPTAFYLCASAGTEYYEQYFGPGTRLTVT.

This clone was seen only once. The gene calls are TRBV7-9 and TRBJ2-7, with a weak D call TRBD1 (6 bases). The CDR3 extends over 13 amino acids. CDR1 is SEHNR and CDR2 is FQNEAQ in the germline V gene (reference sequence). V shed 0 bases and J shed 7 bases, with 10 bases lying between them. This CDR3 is CASSLAARGEQYF. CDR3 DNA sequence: TGTGCCAGCAGCTTAGCGGCAAGGGGGGAGCAGTACTTC. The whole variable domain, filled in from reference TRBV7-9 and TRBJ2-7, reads DTGVSQNPRHKITKRGQNVTFRCDPISEHNRLYWYRQTLGQGPEFLTYFQNEAQLEKSRLLSDRFSAERPKGSFSTLEIQRTEQGDSAMYLCASSLAARGEQYFGPGTRLTVT.